The subject of this entry is one T cell receptor beta chain. CDR3 length equals 15 residues. CDR1 MGHRA and CDR2 YSYEKL come from the germline V gene. V lost 4 bases and J lost 3; bases outside the gene matches: 5. TCR alpha and TCR beta cDNA libraries carrying sample barcodes and UMIs came from 5'RACE with constant-segment primers. TCRdb used MiXCR to reprocess the 5' RACE reads, holding one entry per CDR3 protein. The data hold more than 350,000 distinct CDR3 sequences, with around a fifth observed a single time. The data are from a study of T-cell memory formation after mild COVID-19. The sequenced sample consisted of PBMCs or a T cell subset sorted from them (not recorded which). The J gene is TRBJ2-2, the V gene TRBV4-1, with TRBD2 matching over 7 bases. The sequence came from an adult woman who had mild COVID-19 (a few samples of this study predate the infection). Cell type and time point are not known. The CDR3 is CASSRTSGDTGELFF. The CDR3 region has the DNA TGCGCCAGCAGCCGCACCAGCGGGGACACCGGGGAGCTGTTTTTT.